This section outlines one T cell receptor (beta chain) sequence together with its context. Its antigen is still unknown. Per-nucleotide qualities are absent, and no much larger clonotype sits a single base away. These data belong to a study of response to subunit inactivated influenza vaccine (dated by TCRdb to the late 2010s). Regarding the research as a whole: The study used deep quantitative T cell receptor repertoire profiling to track responses to a trivalent subunit inactivated influenza vaccine. Beyond this particular receptor, the publication reports: The authors proposed that each seasonal influenza vaccination may bring in only a limited number of new T cells.

The junction shows trimming of 1 base on V and 4 bases on J, plus 11 bases between the germline ends. CDR1 and CDR2 are drawn from the germline V gene: SGHTA, FQGNSA. Inclusive of the bounding cysteine and phenylalanine, the CDR3 is 16 residues long. The CDR3 DNA has 48 bases and is translated from base 1. The library was produced with RT-PCR. For sequencing, an Illumina HiSeq 2500 was employed. The public reads were reanalyzed by TCRdb: fastp trimming at Q25, MiXCR alignment, in-frame beta chains only. Here each entry gathers all rows of one CDR3 protein and keeps the most common genes and DNA. The table for this sample lists around 540,000 distinct CDR3 sequences; roughly 10% of them were counted only once. Together, the top ten hold about a tenth of the sample.

The chain uses TRBV7-2 and TRBJ2-6; the D gene cannot be named for sure. The receptor comes from a man in his fifties or sixties who received an inactivated influenza vaccine. Donor details come from another sample of the same person, matched by shared clones. Specimen: PBMCs from blood, collected on the day of vaccination. The nucleotides are TGTGCCAGCAGCTTAGTGGGCCGCACCGGGGCCAACGTCCTGACTTTC. Its amino acids are CASSLVGRTGANVLTF.